The text below deals with one T cell receptor (beta chain). Authors' processing steps: From reference gene primer amplification, estimates of nucleated cell counts were derived. Here immunoSEQ multiplex PCR was the method, and the copy in TCRdb shows in-frame clones only, minus some. V and J calls and clone size are given by that table; D and trimming were obtained from the DNA. The data contain approximately 27,000 clones, 88% of them singletons. This record comes from a study of blood T cell repertoires in COVID-19. Across the whole study: T cells, B-cell-depleted T cells, or PBMCs provided the cDNA or gDNA that served as material.

The J segment lost 1 base and the V segment lost 5 bases, leaving 6 bases of the junction unmatched. The CDR3 spans 15 residues. Germline V gene sequence: CDR1 MNHEY, CDR2 SVGEGT. The receptor comes from a man between 65 and 85 years old with acute or convalescent COVID-19. What was sequenced was peripheral blood. The gene calls are TRBV6-2 or TRBV6-3 and TRBJ2-3; 7 bases fit TRBD1. CDR3 nucleotides: TGTGCCAGCAGTAATATAGGGGGCCGCACAGATACGCAGTATTTT. Protein: CASSNIGGRTDTQYF.